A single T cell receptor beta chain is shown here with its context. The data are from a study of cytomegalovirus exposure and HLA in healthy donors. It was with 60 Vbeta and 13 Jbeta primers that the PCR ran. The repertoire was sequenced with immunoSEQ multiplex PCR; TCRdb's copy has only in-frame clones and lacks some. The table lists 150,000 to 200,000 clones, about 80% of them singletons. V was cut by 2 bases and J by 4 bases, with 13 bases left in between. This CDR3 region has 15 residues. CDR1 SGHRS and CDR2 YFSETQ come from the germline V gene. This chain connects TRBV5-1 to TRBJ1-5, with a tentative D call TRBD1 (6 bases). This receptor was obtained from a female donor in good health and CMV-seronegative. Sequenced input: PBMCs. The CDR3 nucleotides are TGCGCCAGCAGCTTAGGGGACAAGTGGAATCAGCCCCAGCATTTT. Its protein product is CASSLGDKWNQPQHF.